This entry is about one TCR beta chain. This record comes from a study of blood T cell repertoires in COVID-19. Produced via immunoSEQ multiplex PCR; TCRdb's table is partial and in-frame only. The data contain nearly 110,000 clones, roughly 80% of them singletons. Germline values: CDR1 MNHEY, CDR2 SVGAGI. With V trimmed by 4 bases and J by 2 bases, 7 bases remained unmatched. There are 15 residues in the CDR3. The sample consisted of peripheral blood. The rearrangement uses TRBV6-5 and TRBJ2-7; 8 bases are a match to TRBD1. The TCR sequence derives from a woman aged 55-69 years with acute or convalescent COVID-19. The CDR3 loop reads CASSSNPDRAYEQYF. The CDR3 DNA reads TGTGCCAGCAGTTCCAACCCGGACAGGGCCTACGAGCAGTACTTC.